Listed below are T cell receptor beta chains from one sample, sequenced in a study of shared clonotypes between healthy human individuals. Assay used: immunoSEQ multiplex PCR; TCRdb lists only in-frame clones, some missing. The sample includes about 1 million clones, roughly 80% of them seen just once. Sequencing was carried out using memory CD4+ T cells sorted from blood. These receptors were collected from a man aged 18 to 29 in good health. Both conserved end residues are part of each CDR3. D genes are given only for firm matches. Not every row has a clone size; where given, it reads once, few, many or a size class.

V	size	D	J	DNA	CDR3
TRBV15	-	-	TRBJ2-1	TGTGCCACCACGGGACCCTATACCTACAATGAGCAGTTCTTC	CATTGPYTYNEQFF
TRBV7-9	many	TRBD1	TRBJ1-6	TGTGCCAGCAGCGCTACCGGGACAGGGCATTCACCCCTCCACTTT	CASSATGTGHSPLHF
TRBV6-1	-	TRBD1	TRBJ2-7	TGTGCCAGCGCAACCGGGACAGGAGACTACGAGCAGTACTTC	CASATGTGDYEQYF
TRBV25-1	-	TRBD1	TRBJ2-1	TGTGCCAGCAGTGAGACAGGGGGCTCCTACAATGAGCAGTTCTTC	CASSETGGSYNEQFF
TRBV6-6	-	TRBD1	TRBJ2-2	TGTGCCAGCAGTTACCGGGACAGGGGCACCGGGGAGCTGTTTTTT	CASSYRDRGTGELFF
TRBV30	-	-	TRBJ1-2	TGTGCCTGGAGTGGGGGCATTAACTATGGCTACACCTTC	CAWSGGINYGYTF
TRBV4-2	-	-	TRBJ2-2	TGTGCCAGCAGCCGGGACTTCACCGGGGAGCTGTTTTTT	CASSRDFTGELFF
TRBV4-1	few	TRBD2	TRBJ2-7	TGCGCCAGCAGCCAACGACTAGCCGATCCCTACGAGCAGTACTTC	CASSQRLADPYEQYF
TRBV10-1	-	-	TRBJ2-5	TGCGCCAGCAGTGAGTCGAACAGCCAAGAGACCCAGTACTTC	CASSESNSQETQYF
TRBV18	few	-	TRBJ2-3	TGTGCCAGCTCACCTTACAGGGAGAAGGGCGGGAGAAGGACAGATACGCAGTATTTT	CASSPYREKGGRRTDTQYF
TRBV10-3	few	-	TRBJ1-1	TGTGCCAACCAACGGAACTCGAACACTGAAGCTTTCTTT	CANQRNSNTEAFF
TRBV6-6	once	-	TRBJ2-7	TGTGCCAGCAGCATCAAGTCGAGCTCCTACGAGCAGTACTTC	CASSIKSSSYEQYF
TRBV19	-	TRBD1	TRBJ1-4	TGTGCCAGTAGTATAGATAACTCTCCAGGGGGTGGAAAACTGTTTTTT	CASSIDNSPGGGKLFF
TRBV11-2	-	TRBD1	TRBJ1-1	TGTGCCAGCAGCCTGACAGGGGGAACTGAAGCTTTCTTT	CASSLTGGTEAFF
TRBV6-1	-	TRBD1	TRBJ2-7	TGTGCCAGCAGGGCCGGACAGGGCGGGTCCTACGAGCAGTACTTC	CASRAGQGGSYEQYF
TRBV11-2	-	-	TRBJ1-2	TGTGCCAGCAGCCTGCCCCCGGGAAATGGCTACACCTTC	CASSLPPGNGYTF
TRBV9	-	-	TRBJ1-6	TGTGCCAGCAGCGTAACGGGGGGTAATTCACCCCTCCACTTT	CASSVTGGNSPLHF
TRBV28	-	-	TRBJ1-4	TGTGCCAGCAGTTTATCCGGGACGGGCAATGAAAAACTGTTTTTT	CASSLSGTGNEKLFF
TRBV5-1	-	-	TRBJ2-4	TGCGCCAGCAGCTCTGGTGCGGAAAACATTCAGTACTTC	CASSSGAENIQYF
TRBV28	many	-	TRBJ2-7	TGTGCCAGCACAAGCCGTCGGAGACAGAGCTCCTACGAGCAGTACTTC	CASTSRRRQSSYEQYF
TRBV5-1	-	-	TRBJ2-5	TGCGCCAGCACCACCAACCAAGAGACCCAGTACTTC	CASTTNQETQYF
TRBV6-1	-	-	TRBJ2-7	TGTGCCAGCAGACTACCCCCCTACGAGCAGTACTTC	CASRLPPYEQYF
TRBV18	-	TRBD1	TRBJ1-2	TGTGCCAGCTCACCTTCGGGACAGCAAATAAACAACTATGGCTACACCTTC	CASSPSGQQINNYGYTF
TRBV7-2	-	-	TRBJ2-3	TGTGCCAGCAGCCCCCCCGGGAGCACAGATACGCAGTATTTT	CASSPPGSTDTQYF
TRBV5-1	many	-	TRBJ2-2	TGCGCCAGCAGGAGGGGCGGAACCGGGGAGCTGTTTTTT	CASRRGGTGELFF
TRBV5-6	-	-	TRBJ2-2	TGTGCCAGCAGCTTCGGGTTACAGGGGAACACCGGGGAGCTGTTTTTT	CASSFGLQGNTGELFF
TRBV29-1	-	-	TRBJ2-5	TGCAGCGTTGTAGGGGACACTGAGACCCAGTACTTC	CSVVGDTETQYF
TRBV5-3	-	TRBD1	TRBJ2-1	TGTGCCAGAAGCTTGGAGGACAGGGTCTACAATGAGCAGTTCTTC	CARSLEDRVYNEQFF
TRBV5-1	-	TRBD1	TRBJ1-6	TGCGCCAGCAGCAGCGAGACAGGGAATTCACCCCTCCACTTT	CASSSETGNSPLHF
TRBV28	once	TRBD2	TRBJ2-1	TGTGCCAGCACCCCTCCCCGAACAGCGGGAAGAGAGCAGTTCTTC	CASTPPRTAGREQFF
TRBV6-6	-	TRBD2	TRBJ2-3	TGTGCCAGCAGCCTAGCGGGAGTGGGCACAGATACGCAGTATTTT	CASSLAGVGTDTQYF
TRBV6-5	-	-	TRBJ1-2	TGTGCCAGCACCCCCTACGGGGCAGGGGTAGGAGGCTACACCTTC	CASTPYGAGVGGYTF